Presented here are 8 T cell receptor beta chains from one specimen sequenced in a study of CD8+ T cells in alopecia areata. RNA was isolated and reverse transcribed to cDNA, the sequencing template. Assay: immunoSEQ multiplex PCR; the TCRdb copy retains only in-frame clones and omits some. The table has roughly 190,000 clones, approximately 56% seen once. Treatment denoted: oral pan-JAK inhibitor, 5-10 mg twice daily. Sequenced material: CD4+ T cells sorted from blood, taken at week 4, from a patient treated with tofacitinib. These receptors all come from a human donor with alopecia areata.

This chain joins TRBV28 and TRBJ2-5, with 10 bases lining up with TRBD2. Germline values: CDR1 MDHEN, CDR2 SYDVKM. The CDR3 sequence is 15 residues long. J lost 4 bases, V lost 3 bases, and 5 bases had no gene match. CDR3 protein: CASSLTSGWGETQYF. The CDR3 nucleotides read TGTGCCAGCAGTTTGACTAGCGGGTGGGGAGAGACCCAGTACTTC. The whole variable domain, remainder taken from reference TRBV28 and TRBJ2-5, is DVKVTQSSRYLVKRTGEKVFLECVQDMDHENMFWYRQDPGLGLRLIYFSYDVKMKEKGDIPEGYSVSREKKERFSLILESASTNQTSMYLCASSLTSGWGETQYFGPGTRLLVL.

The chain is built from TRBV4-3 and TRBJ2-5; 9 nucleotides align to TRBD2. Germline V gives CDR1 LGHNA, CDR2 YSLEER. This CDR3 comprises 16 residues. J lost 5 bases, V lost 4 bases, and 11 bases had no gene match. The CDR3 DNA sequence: TGCGCCAGCAGCCTAGAGGCGGGAGGGCCTAGGGAGACCCAGTACTTC. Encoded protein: CASSLEAGGPRETQYF.

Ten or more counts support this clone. The CDR3 reads CASATGGELFF. DNA of the CDR3: TGTGCCAGCGCCACCGGGGGGGAGCTGTTTTTT. This chain links TRBV6-5 with TRBJ2-2; D not certain. The germline CDR1 and CDR2 sequences are MNHEY and SVGAGI. The CDR3 runs 11 residues. V dropped 8 bases and J dropped 8 bases, with 9 bases sitting between them.

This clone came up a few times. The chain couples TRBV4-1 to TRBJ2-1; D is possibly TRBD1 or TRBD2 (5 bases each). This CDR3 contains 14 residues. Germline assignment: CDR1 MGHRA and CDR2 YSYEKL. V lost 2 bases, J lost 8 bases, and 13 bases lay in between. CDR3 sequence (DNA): TGCGCCAGCAGCCAATATGAGAGGGGCGATGAGCAGTTCTTC. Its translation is CASSQYERGDEQFF.

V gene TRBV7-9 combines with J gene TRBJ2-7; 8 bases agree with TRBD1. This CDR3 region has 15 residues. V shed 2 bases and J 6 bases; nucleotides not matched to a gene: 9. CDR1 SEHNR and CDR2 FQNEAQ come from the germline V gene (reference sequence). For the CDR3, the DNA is TGTGCCAGCAGCTTATATAGGCAGGGGGCGTCCGAGCAGTACTTC. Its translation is CASSLYRQGASEQYF.

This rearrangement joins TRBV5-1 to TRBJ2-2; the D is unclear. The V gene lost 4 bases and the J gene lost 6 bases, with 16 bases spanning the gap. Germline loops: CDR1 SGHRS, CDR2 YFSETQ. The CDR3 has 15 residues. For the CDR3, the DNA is TGCGCCAGCAGCAAACCCCTGCCAGGCGCCGGGGAGCTGTTTTTT. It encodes CASSKPLPGAGELFF.

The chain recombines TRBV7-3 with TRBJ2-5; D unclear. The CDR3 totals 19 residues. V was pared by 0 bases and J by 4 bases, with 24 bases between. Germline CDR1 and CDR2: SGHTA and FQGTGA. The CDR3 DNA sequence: TGTGCCAGCAGCTTAACCCATAACTACGAACCATTCGCGGCAGAGACCCAGTACTTC. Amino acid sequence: CASSLTHNYEPFAAETQYF.

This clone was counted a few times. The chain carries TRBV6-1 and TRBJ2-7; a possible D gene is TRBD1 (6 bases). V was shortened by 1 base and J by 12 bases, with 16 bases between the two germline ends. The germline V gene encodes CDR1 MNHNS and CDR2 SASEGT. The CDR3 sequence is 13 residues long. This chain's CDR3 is CASSEVRRQGPYF. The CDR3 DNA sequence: TGTGCCAGCAGTGAAGTCAGACGGCAGGGGCCGTACTTC.